Listed below are T cell receptor beta chains from one sample, sequenced in a study of T cell changes during pregnancy in multiple sclerosis. Libraries were prepared by immunoSEQ multiplex PCR; TCRdb keeps only in-frame clonotypes and omits some of them. The sample holds some 56,000 clones, roughly 90% seen once. Sequences were derived from CD4+ T cells from peripheral blood mononuclear cells, sampled after pregnancy. These receptors were collected from a female donor with multiple sclerosis, enrolled in a pregnancy study. Each CDR3 is given with its conserved first and last residue.

V	J	CDR3
TRBV9	TRBJ2-7	CASSVGAESYEQYF
TRBV6-5	TRBJ2-7	CASNAGGSSYEQYF
TRBV30	TRBJ1-1	CAWMGRGEAFF
TRBV30	TRBJ1-2	CAWSTGLNYGYTF
TRBV6-6	TRBJ1-6	CASSYRQGASSPLHF
TRBV7-8	TRBJ2-7	CASSPRQGGPRYEQYF
TRBV19	TRBJ1-2	CASTDRGGYGYTF
TRBV5-6	TRBJ1-2	CASSLYQGSPNYGYTF
TRBV6-1	TRBJ2-7	CASMLAGLSYEQYF
TRBV7-6	TRBJ2-1	CASSIQGMRFDNEQFF
TRBV2	TRBJ2-4	CASTYGGGKNIQYF
TRBV6-6	TRBJ1-5	CASRQGYNQPQHF
TRBV4-3	TRBJ2-7	CASSQAFGWTGGGYEQYF
TRBV5-8	TRBJ2-7	CASSWRTGEQYF
TRBV19	TRBJ2-1	CASRRAGVNNEQFF
TRBV2	TRBJ2-5	CAGEGWLAGAGAQYF
TRBV18	TRBJ1-2	CASSPGEIYGYTF
TRBV6-5	TRBJ1-5	CASSDLQGANQPQHF
TRBV29-1	TRBJ2-5	CSVDARGGETQYF
TRBV10-3	TRBJ1-5	CAIAGTANSNQPQHF
TRBV15	TRBJ1-5	CATSSGDSYSNQPQHF
TRBV11-2	TRBJ2-7	CASSFGTGSYEQYF
TRBV4-1	TRBJ1-1	CASSQGESPEAFF
TRBV5-5	TRBJ1-2	CASGRGGKDYGYTF
TRBV6-6	TRBJ1-2	CASKQGYGYTF
TRBV4-3	TRBJ1-4	CASSQDTQGREKLFF
TRBV2	TRBJ1-3	CASSESTGNTIYF
TRBV5-1	TRBJ2-3	CASSPNPGQYPSQTDTQYF
TRBV5-1	TRBJ1-2	CASTPAGDYGYTF
TRBV7-2	TRBJ2-3	CASSLLGQATDTQYF
TRBV2	TRBJ2-5	CASDRGSYQETQYF
TRBV7-9	TRBJ2-2	CASSLPGIGELFF
TRBV30	TRBJ1-3	CAWSRTGDGNTIYF
TRBV5-5	TRBJ2-3	CASLHPGAGDTQYF
TRBV19	TRBJ2-3	CASSVLLAANTDTQYF
TRBV6-5	TRBJ1-5	CASSYFPQTSNQPQHF
TRBV7-9	TRBJ1-4	CASSLSGNPNEKLFF
TRBV4-1	TRBJ1-4	CASSHYGTGATNEKLFF
TRBV5-1	TRBJ2-1	CASSFGGPNEQFF
TRBV7-2	TRBJ2-7	CASSLRGQGVLYEQYF
TRBV7-9	TRBJ1-2	CASSPRQGALYGYTF
TRBV19	TRBJ1-5	CASRQGARGNQPQHF
TRBV5-8	TRBJ1-1	CASSWRGQTFRFAEAFF
TRBV7-8	TRBJ1-5	CASSLGQGNQPQHF
TRBV11-2	TRBJ1-1	CASSLAGIMNTEAFF
TRBV28	TRBJ1-2	CASSLLRQGNYGYTF
TRBV2	TRBJ2-5	CASSESRGRETQYF
TRBV7-2	TRBJ1-4	CASSSSGRNGEKLFF
TRBV6-1	TRBJ1-4	CASSGRQGGREKLFF
TRBV5-4	TRBJ1-2	CASSRPGGVWGYTF
TRBV30	TRBJ2-5	CAWSPRVQGTQLRETQYF
TRBV19	TRBJ1-2	CASSFSYYGYTF
TRBV30	TRBJ2-5	CAWGSGLAGDRETQYF